The rows below give T cell receptor beta chains drawn from one sample of a study of blood T cell repertoires in COVID-19. Assay used: immunoSEQ multiplex PCR; TCRdb lists only in-frame clones, some missing. Among fewer than 250,000 clones listed, 90% were seen once. Input material: PBMCs or T cells enriched from blood (not recorded which). These receptors were collected from a man aged 25 to 40 who had been exposed to COVID-19. Each CDR3 is given with its conserved first and last residue. The D gene is left open where the match is weak. For some rows the clone size is stated as once, few or many, or as a class when expanded; others skip it.

cdr3_length d_call clone_size j_call v_call cdr3_nt cdr3_aa
16 TRBD2 NA TRBJ2-1 TRBV11-2 TGTGCCAGCAGCTTAATTTCTAGCGGGGGGGAAAATGAGCAGTTCTTC CASSLISSGGENEQFF
15 NA NA TRBJ1-1 TRBV28 TGTGCCAGCAGTCCTCCAGGGAACTTGAACACTGAAGCTTTCTTT CASSPPGNLNTEAFF
16 NA NA TRBJ2-2 TRBV6-6 TGTGCCAGCAGTTACTCCGACAGGAGAAACACCGGGGAGCTGTTTTTT CASSYSDRRNTGELFF
15 TRBD1 NA TRBJ1-6 TRBV11-2 TGTGCCAGCAGCTTCGGACAGGGACGGAATCCACCCCTCCACTTT CASSFGQGRNPPLHF
13 NA once TRBJ1-2 TRBV3-1/TRBV3-2 TGTGCCAGCAGCCAAGACTATGATTATGGCTACACCTTC CASSQDYDYGYTF
16 NA NA TRBJ1-6 TRBV5-5 TGTGCCAGCAGCAGCACGTCAGGGGCTGGTAATTCACCCCTCCACTTT CASSSTSGAGNSPLHF
13 NA NA TRBJ2-5 TRBV19 TGTGCCAGTAAAGATTCGGGGAGAGAGACCCAGTACTTC CASKDSGRETQYF
15 TRBD1 once TRBJ1-2 TRBV19 TGTGCCAGTACCGTAATGAGACAGGGGATTAATGGCTACACCTTC CASTVMRQGINGYTF
14 NA NA TRBJ1-6 TRBV7-2 TGTGCCAGCAGCCATCAGGGTACTCATTCACCCCTCCACTTT CASSHQGTHSPLHF
13 NA NA TRBJ1-1 TRBV7-9 TGTGCCAGCAGCTTAGCCCGGGTCACTGAAGCTTTCTTT CASSLARVTEAFF
15 TRBD1 NA TRBJ1-5 TRBV3-1/TRBV3-2 TGTGCCAGCAGCCAAGATGGAACAGGGGATCAGCCCCAGCATTTT CASSQDGTGDQPQHF
17 TRBD2 NA TRBJ2-3 TRBV4-2 TGTGCCAGCAGCCAAGGGGTCGTAGCGGGGGGGCTAGATACGCAGTATTTT CASSQGVVAGGLDTQYF
14 NA NA TRBJ2-7 TRBV18 TGTGCCAGCTCACCACCCCTCAGCTCCTACGAGCAGTACTTC CASSPPLSSYEQYF
17 TRBD1 NA TRBJ1-5 TRBV27 TGTGCCAGCAGTTTGTCAGGGGGCATATGGGGTTTGCAGCCCCAGCATTTT CASSLSGGIWGLQPQHF
16 NA NA TRBJ1-1 TRBV7-9 TGTGCCAGCAGCCCGAGGGTAGGGTCGGGGAACACTGAAGCTTTCTTT CASSPRVGSGNTEAFF
18 TRBD1 NA TRBJ2-3 TRBV9 TGTGCCAGCAGCTCGCCCTCGGGACAGGGAACTAGCACAGATACGCAGTATTTT CASSSPSGQGTSTDTQYF
11 NA NA TRBJ1-1 TRBV25-1 TGTGCCAGCAAGGGGCACACTGAAGCTTTCTTT CASKGHTEAFF
16 TRBD1 NA TRBJ1-1 TRBV5-1 TGCGCCAGCAGCTTGGGGACAGGGGGCTCGGACACTGAAGCTTTCTTT CASSLGTGGSDTEAFF
17 TRBD1 NA TRBJ2-7 TRBV3-1/TRBV3-2 TGTGCCAGCAGCCCTCAAATAGGCGGACAGGGGTCGTACGAGCAGTACTTC CASSPQIGGQGSYEQYF
15 NA NA TRBJ2-1 TRBV5-1 TGCGCCAGCAGGTCTGGGAGTAGCTCCTACAATGAGCAGTTCTTC CASRSGSSSYNEQFF
15 TRBD2 once TRBJ2-7 TRBV11-2 TGTGCCAGCAGCCCGAGGACTAGCATCTACTACGAGCAGTACTTC CASSPRTSIYYEQYF
12 NA NA TRBJ1-3 TRBV27 TGTGCCAGCAGTTGGGGCTGGGGCACCATATATTTT CASSWGWGTIYF
14 TRBD1 once TRBJ1-2 TRBV27 TGTGCCAGCAGTTTAAGACAGGGTTCAGGGGGCTACACCTTC CASSLRQGSGGYTF
13 TRBD1 few TRBJ1-1 TRBV5-1 TGCGCCAGCAGCGGACAGGGAAACACTGAAGCTTTCTTT CASSGQGNTEAFF